The present TCR beta chain was sequenced within a study of cytomegalovirus exposure and HLA in healthy donors. Study results and limitations: The study labeled more than 150 TCR beta chains cytomegalovirus-associated. The authors considered a cluster of highly shared sequence variants likely to be a sequencing artifact. The records held CMV serostatus as the only immune exposure information.

This clone has just a few counts. Its specificity is not known. It was with 60 Vbeta and 13 Jbeta primers that the PCR ran. The table came from immunoSEQ multiplex PCR; TCRdb's copy has only in-frame clones and leaves some out. The table has under 80,000 clones, about 77% seen once. Germline values: CDR1 LGHNT, CDR2 FRNRAP. Trimming shortened V by 2 bases and J by 3 bases, and 4 bases separated the two germline ends. This CDR3 region has 12 residues. This sequence was found in a woman in her thirties in good health and CMV-seronegative. Sample: PBMCs. The genes are TRBV12-5 and TRBJ1-2; D uncertain. CDR3 sequence: CASGLSDYGYTF. Written as DNA, the CDR3 is TGTGCTAGTGGTTTGTCCGACTATGGCTACACCTTC.